This is a list of T cell receptor beta chains from one sample in a study of OX40 agonist ivuxolimab in advanced cancers. The data were produced by immunoSEQ multiplex PCR, yet TCRdb's version contains in-frame clones alone and is incomplete. The sample lists about 73,000 clones, about 87% occurring once. The source material was CD4+ or CD8+ T cells sorted from blood, sampled in a trial of the OX40 agonist ivuxolimab. The origin of the receptors is an adult with an advanced solid tumor such as melanoma, head and neck, liver or kidney cancer. CDR3s leave out the opening cysteine and the closing phenylalanine or tryptophan. Size is stated for part of the rows, as once, few or many counts, or as a class when the clone is expanded.

clone_size,v_call,j_call,cdr3_aa
NA,TRBV18,TRBJ1-5,ASSPQTGNQPQH
NA,TRBV7-2,TRBJ2-7,ASSLEQGRSFEQY
NA,TRBV11-2,TRBJ2-2,ASSFGLAGAGELF
NA,TRBV5-5,TRBJ1-3,ASSLERDPPGNTIY
NA,TRBV19,TRBJ2-2,ASSIVGLAATGELF
NA,TRBV28,TRBJ2-2,ATREAGELF
NA,TRBV29-1,TRBJ2-7,SVRRGTYEQY
once,TRBV11-2,TRBJ2-1,ASSLVGHEQF
NA,TRBV7-3,TRBJ2-1,ASSLRTSGRQYNEQF
NA,TRBV19,TRBJ1-5,ASSNRGKEPQH
NA,TRBV5-4,TRBJ1-1,ASSLAKGYGTEAF
NA,TRBV27,TRBJ2-2,ASRVGPDTGELF
NA,TRBV5-1,TRBJ2-3,ASSLRGDTQY
NA,TRBV30,TRBJ2-1,AWSVPDRGNEQF
NA,TRBV5-1,TRBJ2-1,ASSLAQSGIFLAGETEQF
NA,TRBV6-5,TRBJ2-7,ASGSGTGGGEQY
NA,TRBV6-6,TRBJ2-7,ATKVGTGDSYEQY
NA,TRBV2,TRBJ1-5,ASRADRNSNQPQH
NA,TRBV6-5,TRBJ2-1,ASSSGLLGNNEQF
NA,TRBV28,TRBJ1-1,ASSSRFTEAF